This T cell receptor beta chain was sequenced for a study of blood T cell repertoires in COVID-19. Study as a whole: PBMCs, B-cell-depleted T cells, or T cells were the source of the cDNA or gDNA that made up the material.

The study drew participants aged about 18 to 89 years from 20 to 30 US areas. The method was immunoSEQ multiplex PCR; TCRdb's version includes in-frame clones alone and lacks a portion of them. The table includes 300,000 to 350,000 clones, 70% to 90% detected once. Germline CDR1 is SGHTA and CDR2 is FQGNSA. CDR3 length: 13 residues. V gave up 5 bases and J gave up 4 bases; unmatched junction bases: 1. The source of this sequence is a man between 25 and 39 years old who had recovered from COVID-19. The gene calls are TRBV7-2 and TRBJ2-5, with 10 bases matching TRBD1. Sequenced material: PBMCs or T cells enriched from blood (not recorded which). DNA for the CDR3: TGTGCCAGCAGCCGGGACAGGGGAGAGACCCAGTACTTC. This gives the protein CASSRDRGETQYF.